The present T cell receptor (beta chain) was sequenced within a study of blood T cell repertoires in COVID-19. The data were produced by immunoSEQ multiplex PCR, yet TCRdb's version contains in-frame clones alone and is incomplete. The sample shows roughly 300,000 clones, approximately 89% of them seen only once. Germline CDR1 reads SQVTM; CDR2 reads ANQGSEA. This CDR3 contains 13 residues. Trimming removed 7 bases at V and 2 bases at J, with 14 bases between. The sample taken for sequencing was peripheral blood. The receptor was derived from a woman in her forties or fifties who had recovered from COVID-19. The rearrangement joins TRBV29-1 to TRBJ1-2; D call uncertain. CDR3 amino acids: CSALATENYGYTF. CDR3 bases: TGCAGCGCACTAGCCACGGAAAACTATGGCTACACCTTC.